A single sample is the source of the 25 T cell receptor beta chains below, sequenced in a study of T cell clonality in common variable immunodeficiency. TCRdb's table, derived via immunoSEQ multiplex PCR, lists solely in-frame clones and lacks some. The data show about 44,000 clones, with none appearing a single time. Sequencing was carried out using peripheral blood mononuclear cells. The receptors were gathered from a person aged 18-70 years in good health.

This clone has at least ten counts. The CDR3 goes on 3 residues after the read ends, and that part is filled in from the germline J gene. The rearrangement links TRBV7-3 to TRBJ1-2; D call uncertain. V was trimmed by 1 base and J by 3 bases, leaving 18 bases between them. This CDR3 contains 17 residues. Germline assignment: CDR1 SGHTA and CDR2 FQGTGA. CDR3 DNA (partial): TGTGCCAGCAGCTTAATGGGCAGCTCAAGCCCCGACTATGGC. Residues: CASSLMGSSSPDYG. The entire CDR3 protein reads CASSLMGSSSPDYGYTF.

In its sample, this clone was seen many times. From the germline J gene comes the end of the CDR3, since the read stops 3 residues before it. This chain links TRBV19 with TRBJ1-5, with TRBD1 matching over 8 bases. V lost 1 base, J lost 3 bases, and 5 bases stayed unmatched. The germline V gene encodes CDR1 LNHDA and CDR2 SQIVND (reference sequence). The CDR3 sequence is 16 residues long. The CDR3 loop is CASSIGGTGYNQPQHF. Incomplete CDR3 DNA: TGTGCCAGTAGTATAGGGGGGACAGGCTACAATCAGCCC.

This clone was counted ten times or more. The missing CDR3 end, 3 residues past where the read stops, is filled in from the germline J gene. The rearrangement links TRBV4-2 to TRBJ1-2, with 9 positions matching TRBD1. V was pared by 0 bases and J by 2 bases, with 7 bases of the junction left unmatched. CDR3 length: 17 residues. CDR1 and CDR2 from the germline V gene are LGHNA and YNFKEQ. The CDR3 DNA, read in part, is TGTGCCAGCAGCCAAGAGGGGGGACAGGGCGGCAACTATGGC. This translates into CASSQEGGQGGNYG. In full, the CDR3 is CASSQEGGQGGNYGYTF.

In this sample, this clone turned up many times. The read is 3 residues too short to cover the CDR3 end, so that end is filled in from the germline J gene. The chain employs TRBV20-1 and TRBJ1-5; D perhaps matches TRBD1 (5 bases). This CDR3 is built from 19 residues. CDR1 and CDR2 from the germline V gene are DFQATT and SNEGSKA (reference sequence). The ends were cut back, 0 bases at V and 4 bases at J, with 25 bases in the middle. CDR3 region: CSARDGRAGLGIRNQPQHF. The sequenced part of the CDR3 DNA is TGCAGTGCTAGAGACGGTCGGGCAGGGCTGGGAATAAGGAATCAGCCC.

This clone occurred many times. From the germline J gene comes the end of the CDR3, since the read stops 3 residues before it. The chain uses TRBV4-1 and TRBJ2-1; D unresolved. CDR1 is MGHRA, CDR2 YSYEKL, per germline. Deletions cut 2 bases from V and 8 bases from J, with 13 bases between. CDR3 length equals 14 residues. The CDR3 sequence is CASSQSQPRDEQFF. Partial CDR3 DNA: TGCGCCAGCAGCCAATCGCAACCGCGCGATGAG.

In its sample, this clone was seen many times. The DNA ends 3 residues before the CDR3 does, and the rest of the CDR3 is filled in from the germline J gene. The chain is built from TRBV28 and TRBJ2-1; 8 nucleotides line up with TRBD1. V shed 4 bases, J shed 0 bases, and the junction held 11 bases outside the gene matches. CDR1 and CDR2 from the germline V gene are MDHEN and SYDVKM. This CDR3 region has 18 residues. Partial CDR3 DNA: TGTGCCAGCAGTTCCGGGACAGGTCCACCGAGCTCCTACAATGAG. This gives the protein CASSSGTGPPSSYNE. The full CDR3 sequence reads CASSSGTGPPSSYNEQFF. The entire variable domain, with the rest obtained from reference TRBV28 and TRBJ2-1, is as follows: DVKVTQSSRYLVKRTGEKVFLECVQDMDHENMFWYRQDPGLGLRLIYFSYDVKMKEKGDIPEGYSVSREKKERFSLILESASTNQTSMYLCASSSGTGPPSSYNEQFFGPGTRLTVL.

This clone was detected ten times or more. The CDR3 is cut off 3 residues early in the read; its end comes from the germline J gene. The V call is TRBV29-1, the J call TRBJ1-2; D unclear. Trimming took 0 bases from V and 5 from J, leaving 10 bases between them. Looked up from germline, CDR1 is SQVTM and CDR2 is ANQGSEA. The CDR3 runs to 13 residues. The CDR3 sequence is CSVEDPIGYGYTF. Partial CDR3 DNA: TGCAGCGTTGAAGATCCCATAGGGTATGGC.

This clone came up many times. The sequence runs out 3 residues before the end of the CDR3; the remainder is reconstructed from the germline J gene. The chain carries TRBV6-7 and TRBJ2-7, with a possible D match to TRBD1 (7 bases). TRBV6-7 has ORF status, its function being uncertain. Between the trimmed V and J ends, which lost 2 bases and 1 base, there was a span of 24 bases. This CDR3 comprises 19 residues. CDR3 loop: CASSYQGVPGVPDSYEQYF. The DNA read from the CDR3 is TGTGCCAGCAGTTACCAGGGGGTCCCGGGGGTCCCAGATTCCTACGAG.

This clone was counted ten times or more. The CDR3 end falls 3 residues outside the read, so it is completed with the germline J gene. The chain links TRBV29-1 to TRBJ2-3, with TRBD2 matching over 8 bases. The length of the CDR3 is 18 residues. CDR1 and CDR2 (germline): SQVTM, ANQGSEA. Trimming at V came to 7 bases and at J to 5 bases, leaving 23 bases not matched to a gene. The CDR3 is CSAAGALGLAGGGDTQYF. The sequenced CDR3 bases are TGCAGCGCCGCGGGGGCTCTGGGGCTAGCGGGCGGGGGAGATACG.

This clone was detected many times. Sequencing ends 3 residues short of the CDR3 end; the germline J gene provides the rest. The chain is built from TRBV7-2 and TRBJ1-5, with D maybe TRBD1 (5 bases). The CDR3 is 15 amino acids. V gave up 6 bases and J gave up 0 bases, with 12 bases separating them. Germline V gene lookup returns CDR1 SGHTA and CDR2 FQGNSA. CDR3 residues: CASSSGGASNQPQHF. CDR3 DNA, as far as it was read: TGTGCCAGCAGTTCCGGTGGGGCTAGCAATCAGCCC.

At least ten counts were recorded for this clone. The read stops 3 residues short of the end of the CDR3; the missing end is completed from the germline J gene. This chain joins TRBV19 and TRBJ2-3; D remains ambiguous. With 5 bases removed from V and 0 bases from J, the gap between germline ends came to 12 bases. Germline loops: CDR1 LNHDA, CDR2 SQIVND (reference sequence). The CDR3 runs 15 residues. CDR3 amino acids: CASSPTPRSTDTQYF. Incomplete CDR3 DNA: TGTGCCAGTAGTCCTACGCCCCGTAGCACAGATACG.

This clone was observed at least ten times. The sequence runs out 3 residues before the end of the CDR3; the remainder is reconstructed from the germline J gene. This chain uses TRBV9 with TRBJ1-2; no definite D call. Trimming stripped 0 bases from V and 4 bases from J, with 7 bases between. CDR1 is SGDLS and CDR2 is YYNGEE in the germline V gene. The CDR3 runs to 13 residues. The sequenced CDR3 bases are TGTGCCAGCAGCGTAGATCTTATCTATGGC. The encoded protein is CASSVDLIYG. From start to end, the CDR3 is CASSVDLIYGYTF.

As to this clone: Sequencing ends 3 residues short of the CDR3 end; the germline J gene provides the rest. The V call is TRBV7-9, the J call TRBJ1-6; 9 bases match TRBD1. Germline loops: CDR1 SEHNR, CDR2 FQNEAQ (reference sequence). The CDR3 sequence is 15 residues long. Unmatched junction bases numbered 4, after V lost 1 base and J lost 9 bases. The CDR3 region is CASSLGRDRASPLHF. The CDR3 DNA, read in part, is TGTGCCAGCAGCTTAGGAAGGGACAGGGCTTCACCC.

The sample holds many counts of this clone. The CDR3 end falls 3 residues outside the read, so it is completed with the germline J gene. The genes are TRBV4-2 and TRBJ1-1; the D gene is possibly TRBD1 (5 bases). The germline V gene encodes CDR1 LGHNA and CDR2 YNFKEQ. This CDR3 comprises 15 residues. The CDR3 reads CASSQDLQAPLEAFF. Partial CDR3 DNA: TGTGCCAGCAGCCAAGATTTACAGGCCCCGTTAGAA.

In this sample, this clone turned up many times. Sequencing ends 3 residues short of the CDR3 end; the germline J gene provides the rest. The genes are TRBV10-3 and TRBJ2-7, with D possibly matching TRBD2 (5 bases). The germline V and J ends were trimmed by 8 bases and 0 bases, with 5 bases remaining between them. In germline, CDR1 is ENHRY, CDR2 SYGVKD. The length of the CDR3 is 11 residues. CDR3 bases read: TGTGCCATCGGACTCTCCTACGAG. This gives the protein CAIGLSYE. The full CDR3 protein reads CAIGLSYEQYF.

This clone was observed at least ten times. The sequenced fragment ends 3 residues before the CDR3 boundary, so the rest is inferred from the germline J gene. The chain employs TRBV7-6 and TRBJ2-7, with TRBD1 identical over 8 bases. V was pared by 3 bases and J by 5 bases, with 9 bases of the junction left unmatched. The CDR3 is made up of 15 amino acids. CDR1 is SGHVS and CDR2 is FNYEAQ in the germline V gene. The CDR3 sequence: CASSFGQGILDEQYF. The part of the CDR3 DNA that was read is TGTGCCAGCAGCTTCGGACAGGGAATCCTCGACGAG.

This clone was counted at least ten times. The junction and the germline gene differ at one end; a read error may be behind it. The sequenced fragment ends 3 residues before the CDR3 boundary, so the rest is inferred from the germline J gene. The rearrangement joins TRBV6-4 to TRBJ2-3, with 9 bases matching TRBD1. The germline V gene encodes CDR1 MRHNA and CDR2 SNTAGT. The CDR3 runs 16 residues. The CDR3 sequence is CASRDSGQGDTDTQYF. The CDR3 bases that were read are TGTGCCAGCAGGGACTCGGGACAGGGTGACACAGATACG.

Only a few counts were recorded for this clone. The CDR3 end lies 3 residues beyond the end of the read and is filled in from the germline J gene. The V and J genes are TRBV5-1 and TRBJ1-2; the match to TRBD1 covers 10 bases. The CDR3 has 15 residues. V was pared by 4 bases and J by 7 bases, with 10 bases of the junction left unmatched. Germline CDR1 reads SGHRS; CDR2 reads YFSETQ. CDR3 region: CASSLGTGDSGGYTF. The CDR3 bases that were read are TGCGCCAGCAGCCTAGGGACAGGGGATTCGGGTGGC. The full variable domain, completed using reference TRBV5-1 and TRBJ1-2, is KAGVTQTPRYLIKTRGQQVTLSCSPISGHRSVSWYQQTPGQGLQFLFEYFSETQRNKGNFPGRFSGRQFSNSRSEMNVSTLELGDSALYLCASSLGTGDSGGYTFGSGTRLTVV.

This clone was seen many times. The read falls 3 residues short of the CDR3 end, and the missing part is taken from the germline J gene. The chain carries TRBV6-2 or TRBV6-3 and TRBJ2-2; D gene uncertain. V lost 4 bases and J 5 bases, leaving 8 bases between the germline ends. From germline, CDR1 is MNHEY and CDR2 SVGEGT. The CDR3 runs to 13 residues. The CDR3 spells CASSSSGTGELFF. The DNA read from the CDR3 is TGTGCCAGCAGTTCATCCGGGACCGGGGAG.

This clone was seen repeatedly, ten times or more. Read sequence stops 3 residues before the CDR3 end, and the germline J gene provides the missing end. The V and J genes are TRBV19 and TRBJ1-2; TRBD1 matches 11 bases. The CDR3 length is 16 residues. Germline V CDR1 and CDR2: LNHDA, SQIVND (reference sequence). V shed 6 bases and J 0 bases; nucleotides not matched to a gene: 6. Partial CDR3 DNA: TGTGCCAGTAGACCGGGACAGGGGGGAACTAACTATGGC. The encoded protein is CASRPGQGGTNYG. The CDR3 in its entirety is CASRPGQGGTNYGYTF.

This clone was counted at least ten times. The sequence runs out 3 residues before the end of the CDR3; the remainder is reconstructed from the germline J gene. The V gene is TRBV7-3, the J gene TRBJ2-3; D remains ambiguous. Looked up from germline, CDR1 is SGHTA and CDR2 is FQGTGA. V lost 3 bases to trimming and J lost 0 bases, with 10 bases between them. The CDR3 spans 15 residues. The CDR3 loop is CASSLMASSTDTQYF. CDR3 DNA, as far as it was read: TGTGCCAGCAGCTTGATGGCTTCTAGCACAGATACG.

Ten or more counts support this clone. The sequenced fragment ends 3 residues before the CDR3 boundary, so the rest is inferred from the germline J gene. The V gene is TRBV20-1, the J gene TRBJ1-1; no reliable D call. Trimming stripped 3 bases from V and 2 bases from J, with 13 bases between. The CDR3 extends over 14 amino acids. Germline CDR1 reads DFQATT; CDR2 reads SNEGSKA (reference sequence). The CDR3 sequence is CSASVEGFNTEAFF. The CDR3 DNA, read in part, is TGCAGTGCTAGCGTCGAGGGCTTCAACACTGAA.

The sample holds many counts of this clone. The CDR3 end falls 3 residues outside the read, so it is completed with the germline J gene. The rearrangement links TRBV7-8 to TRBJ1-1, with D hard to call. The germline V and J ends were trimmed by 2 bases and 4 bases, with 11 bases remaining between them. CDR1 is SGHVS and CDR2 is FQNEAQ in the germline V gene. The CDR3 runs to 14 residues. Here the CDR3 reads CASSLNRLPTEAFF. CDR3 bases read: TGTGCCAGCAGCTTAAATCGGTTGCCCACTGAA. The complete variable domain, with remaining parts taken from reference TRBV7-8 and TRBJ1-1, reads GAGVSQSPRYKVAKRGQDVALRCDPISGHVSLFWYQQALGQGPEFLTYFQNEAQLDKSGLPSDRFFAERPEGSVSTLKIQRTQQEDSAVYLCASSLNRLPTEAFFGQGTRLTVV.

The sample holds many counts of this clone. Sequencing ends 3 residues short of the CDR3 end; the germline J gene provides the rest. The chain couples TRBV5-1 to TRBJ1-3; possibly TRBD1 for D (5 bases). V lost 4 bases and J 6 bases, leaving 17 bases between the germline ends. The CDR3 extends over 15 amino acids. The germline CDR1 and CDR2 sequences are SGHRS and YFSETQ. The chain's CDR3 is CASSGLGGVENTIYF. The CDR3 bases that were read are TGCGCCAGCAGCGGTTTGGGGGGGGTCGAAAACACC.

This clone has ten or more counts. The CDR3 goes on 3 residues after the read ends, and that part is filled in from the germline J gene. The chain carries TRBV5-1 and TRBJ2-7; weak D call: TRBD2 (5 bases). Per the germline V gene, CDR1 is SGHRS and CDR2 is YFSETQ. The CDR3 is 11 amino acids. The V and J ends lost 3 bases and 4 bases respectively, with 5 bases between them. The CDR3 spells CASSSGYEQYF. The CDR3 DNA, read in part, is TGCGCCAGCAGCTCGGGGTACGAG. The full variable domain, with the rest looked up from reference TRBV5-1 and TRBJ2-7, is KAGVTQTPRYLIKTRGQQVTLSCSPISGHRSVSWYQQTPGQGLQFLFEYFSETQRNKGNFPGRFSGRQFSNSRSEMNVSTLELGDSALYLCASSSGYEQYFGPGTRLTVT.